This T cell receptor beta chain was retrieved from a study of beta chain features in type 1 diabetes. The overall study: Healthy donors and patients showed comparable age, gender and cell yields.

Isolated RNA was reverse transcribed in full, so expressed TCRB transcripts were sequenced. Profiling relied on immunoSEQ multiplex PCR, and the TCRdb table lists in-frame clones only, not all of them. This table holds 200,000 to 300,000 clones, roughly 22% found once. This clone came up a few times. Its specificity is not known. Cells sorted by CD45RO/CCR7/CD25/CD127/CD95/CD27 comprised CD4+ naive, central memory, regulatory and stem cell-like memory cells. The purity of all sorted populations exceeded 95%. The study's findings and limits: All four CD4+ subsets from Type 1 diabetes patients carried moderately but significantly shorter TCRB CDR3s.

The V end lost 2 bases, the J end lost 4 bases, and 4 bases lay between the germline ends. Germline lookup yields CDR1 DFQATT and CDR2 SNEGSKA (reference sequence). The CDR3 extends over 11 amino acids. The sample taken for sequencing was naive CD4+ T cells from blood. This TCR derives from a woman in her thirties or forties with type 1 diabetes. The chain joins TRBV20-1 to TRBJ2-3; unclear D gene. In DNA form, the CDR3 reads TGCAGTGCTAGACCCGCAGATACGCAGTATTTT. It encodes CSARPADTQYF.